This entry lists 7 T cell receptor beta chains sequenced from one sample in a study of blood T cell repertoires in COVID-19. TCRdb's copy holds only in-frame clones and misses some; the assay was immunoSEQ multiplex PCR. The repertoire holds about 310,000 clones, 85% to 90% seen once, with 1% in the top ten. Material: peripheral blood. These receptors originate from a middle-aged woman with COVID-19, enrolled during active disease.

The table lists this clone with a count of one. CDR3: CASRPTGTGREQYF. The CDR3 DNA reads TGTGCCAGCAGACCGACTGGGACAGGGCGCGAGCAGTACTTC. The chain combines TRBV27 with TRBJ2-7; 9 nucleotides align to TRBD1. CDR1 is MNHEY and CDR2 is SMNVEV in the germline V gene (reference sequence). Trimming removed 6 bases from V and 6 bases from J; junction bases left unmatched: 9. The CDR3 sequence is 14 residues long.

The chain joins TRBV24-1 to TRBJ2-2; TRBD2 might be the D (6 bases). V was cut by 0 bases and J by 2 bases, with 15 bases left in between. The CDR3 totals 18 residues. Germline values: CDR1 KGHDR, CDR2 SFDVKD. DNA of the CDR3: TGTGCCACCAGTGATTTGGGAGGGGTTCTAACCAACACCGGGGAGCTGTTTTTT. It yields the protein CATSDLGGVLTNTGELFF.

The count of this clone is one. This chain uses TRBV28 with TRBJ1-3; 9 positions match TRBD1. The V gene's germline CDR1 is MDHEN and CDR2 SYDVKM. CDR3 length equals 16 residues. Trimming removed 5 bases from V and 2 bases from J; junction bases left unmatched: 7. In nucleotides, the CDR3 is TGTGCCAGCAGTCCAATGGGGGACAGGGCTGGAAACACCATATATTTT. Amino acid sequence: CASSPMGDRAGNTIYF. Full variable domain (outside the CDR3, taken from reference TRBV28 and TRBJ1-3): DVKVTQSSRYLVKRTGEKVFLECVQDMDHENMFWYRQDPGLGLRLIYFSYDVKMKEKGDIPEGYSVSREKKERFSLILESASTNQTSMYLCASSPMGDRAGNTIYFGEGSWLTVV.

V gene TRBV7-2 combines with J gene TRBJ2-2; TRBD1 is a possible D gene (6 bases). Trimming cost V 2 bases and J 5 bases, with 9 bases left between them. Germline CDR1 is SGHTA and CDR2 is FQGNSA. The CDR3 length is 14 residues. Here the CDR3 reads CASSLKQGTGELFF. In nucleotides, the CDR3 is TGTGCCAGCAGCTTAAAACAGGGAACCGGGGAGCTGTTTTTT.

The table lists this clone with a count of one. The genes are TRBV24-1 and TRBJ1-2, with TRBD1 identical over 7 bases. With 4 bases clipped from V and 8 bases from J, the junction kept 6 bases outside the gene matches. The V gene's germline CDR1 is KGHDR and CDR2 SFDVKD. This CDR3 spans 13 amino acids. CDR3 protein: CATSEGQGGGYTF. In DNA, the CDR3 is TGTGCCACCAGTGAAGGTCAGGGGGGAGGCTACACCTTC.

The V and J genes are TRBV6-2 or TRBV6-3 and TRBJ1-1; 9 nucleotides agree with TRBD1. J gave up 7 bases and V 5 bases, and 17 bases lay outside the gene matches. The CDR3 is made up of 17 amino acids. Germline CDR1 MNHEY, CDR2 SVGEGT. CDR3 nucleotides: TGTGCCAGCAGTCGGGTAACAGGGGGCGTTAAATGGGGTGAAGCTTTCTTT. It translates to CASSRVTGGVKWGEAFF.

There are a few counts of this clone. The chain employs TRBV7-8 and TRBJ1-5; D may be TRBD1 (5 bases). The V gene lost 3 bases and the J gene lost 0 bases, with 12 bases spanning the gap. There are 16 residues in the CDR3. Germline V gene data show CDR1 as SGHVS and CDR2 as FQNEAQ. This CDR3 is CASSLGTDYSNQPQHF. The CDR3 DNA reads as TGTGCCAGCAGCTTGGGGACTGACTATAGCAATCAGCCCCAGCATTTT. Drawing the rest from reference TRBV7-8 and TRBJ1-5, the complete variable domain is GAGVSQSPRYKVAKRGQDVALRCDPISGHVSLFWYQQALGQGPEFLTYFQNEAQLDKSGLPSDRFFAERPEGSVSTLKIQRTQQEDSAVYLCASSLGTDYSNQPQHFGDGTRLSIL.